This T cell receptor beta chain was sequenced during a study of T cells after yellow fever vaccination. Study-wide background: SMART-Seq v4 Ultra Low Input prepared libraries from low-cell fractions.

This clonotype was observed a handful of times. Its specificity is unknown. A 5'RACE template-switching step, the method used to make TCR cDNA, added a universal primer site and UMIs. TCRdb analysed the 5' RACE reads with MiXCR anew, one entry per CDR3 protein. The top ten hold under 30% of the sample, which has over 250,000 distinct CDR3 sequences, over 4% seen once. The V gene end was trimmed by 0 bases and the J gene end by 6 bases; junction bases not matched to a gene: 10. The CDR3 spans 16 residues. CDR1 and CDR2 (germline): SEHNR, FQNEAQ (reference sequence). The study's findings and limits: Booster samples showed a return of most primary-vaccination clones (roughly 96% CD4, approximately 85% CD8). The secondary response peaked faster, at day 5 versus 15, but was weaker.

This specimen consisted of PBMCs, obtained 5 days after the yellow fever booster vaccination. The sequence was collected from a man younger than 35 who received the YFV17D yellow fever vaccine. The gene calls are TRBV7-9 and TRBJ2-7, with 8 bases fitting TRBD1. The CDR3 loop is CASSLAGQGAFLEQYF. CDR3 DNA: TGTGCCAGCAGCTTAGCGGGTCAGGGGGCGTTTCTCGAGCAGTACTTC.